Each of the 10 T cell receptor beta chains below was sequenced from the same sample in a study of blood T cell repertoires in COVID-19. Produced via immunoSEQ multiplex PCR; TCRdb's table is partial and in-frame only. This sample yields roughly 180,000 clones, of which 70% to 90% are seen a single time; less than 25% belongs to the top ten. Sequenced sample: peripheral blood. The receptor source for this set is a man aged 65-85 years with active or convalescent COVID-19.

The count of this clone is one. The chain recombines TRBV6-5 with TRBJ1-1; a possible D gene is TRBD1 (5 bases). The CDR3 extends over 15 amino acids. The V end was cut by 2 bases, the J end by 5 bases, with 15 bases between. Germline values: CDR1 MNHEY, CDR2 SVGAGI. The CDR3 loop is CASSYPKAGRTEAFF. The CDR3 DNA reads as TGTGCCAGCAGTTACCCCAAGGCAGGGAGGACTGAAGCTTTCTTT.

This clone occurred once. The V and J genes are TRBV2 and TRBJ1-2; 7 bases line up with TRBD1. V lost 4 bases to trimming and J lost 7 bases; unmatched junction nucleotides: 9. The germline CDR1 and CDR2 sequences are SNHLY and FYNNEI. The CDR3 has 14 residues. In DNA, the CDR3 is TGTGCCAGCAGTGGAGAGAAGGGGGCCGGTGGCTACACCTTC. As protein: CASSGEKGAGGYTF.

This clone was seen once. V usage is TRBV6-6 and J usage is TRBJ1-6; perhaps TRBD1 as D (6 bases). V gave up 2 bases and J gave up 6 bases, with 14 bases separating them. This CDR3 is built from 16 residues. The germline gives CDR1 MNHNY, CDR2 SVGAGI (reference sequence). The CDR3 is CASSYGFHRANSPLHF. As DNA, the CDR3 is TGTGCCAGCAGTTACGGGTTCCACAGGGCTAATTCACCCCTCCACTTT.

V usage is TRBV30 and J usage is TRBJ2-5; D is possibly TRBD2 (7 bases). The CDR3 extends over 11 amino acids. Trimming removed 5 bases at V and 9 bases at J, with 13 bases between. From germline, CDR1 is GTSNPN and CDR2 SVGIG (reference sequence). This CDR3 is CAWAGEGAQYF. The CDR3 DNA reads TGTGCCTGGGCAGGGGAGGGGGCCCAGTACTTC.

This chain uses TRBV9 with TRBJ1-2, with D maybe TRBD1 (5 bases). The CDR3 runs 14 residues. From germline, CDR1 is SGDLS and CDR2 YYNGEE. The V end lost 0 bases, the J end lost 5 bases, and 11 bases lay between the germline ends. CDR3 protein: CASSVAGQKYGYTF. The CDR3 nucleotides are TGTGCCAGCAGCGTAGCAGGGCAGAAGTATGGCTACACCTTC.

The chain links TRBV6-4 to TRBJ2-1; D may be TRBD1 (6 bases). CDR3 length: 17 amino acids. Germline V gene data show CDR1 as MRHNA and CDR2 as SNTAGT. With 2 bases removed from V and 1 base from J, the gap between germline ends came to 15 bases. DNA for the CDR3: TGTGCCAGCAGTGACAGGTACAGGGAAGGATCCTACAATGAGCAGTTCTTC. Its protein is CASSDRYREGSYNEQFF.

This clone was seen only a few times. The CDR3 spells CASSQDSPDRKTGELFF. The DNA for the CDR3 is TGCGCCAGCAGCCAAGATAGCCCGGACAGGAAAACCGGGGAGCTGTTTTTT. The rearrangement links TRBV4-3 to TRBJ2-2; 7 nucleotides agree with TRBD1. Trimming removed 0 bases from V and 5 bases from J; junction bases left unmatched: 9. The CDR3 extends over 17 amino acids. Germline lookup yields CDR1 LGHNA and CDR2 YSLEER.

The count of this clone is one. The chain is built from TRBV7-2 and TRBJ2-7, with 12 nucleotides matching TRBD1. V shed 5 bases and J 4 bases; nucleotides not matched to a gene: 6. CDR3 size: 15 residues. Germline-derived CDR1 and CDR2 are SGHTA and FQGNSA. CDR3 region: CASSDRDRGQYEQYF. In DNA form, the CDR3 reads TGTGCCAGCAGCGACCGGGACAGGGGGCAGTACGAGCAGTACTTC.

The rearrangement uses TRBV7-9 and TRBJ1-2, with TRBD1 as a possible D gene (6 bases). Per germline, CDR1 SEHNR and CDR2 FQNEAQ (reference sequence). V was cut by 3 bases and J by 10 bases, with 9 bases left in between. The CDR3 consists of 11 residues. CDR3 coding DNA: TGTGCCAGCAGCTTTACAGGGCTCTACACCTTC. It yields the protein CASSFTGLYTF.

The chain carries TRBV19 and TRBJ2-6, with 9 bases that match TRBD1. The CDR3 is made up of 18 amino acids. Germline V CDR1 and CDR2: LNHDA, SQIVND (reference sequence). J lost 4 bases, V lost 2 bases, and 9 bases had no gene match. In nucleotides, the CDR3 is TGTGCCAGTAGTATATCAGGACAGGGGTTCGCAGGGGCCAACGTCCTGACTTTC. Translating gives CASSISGQGFAGANVLTF.